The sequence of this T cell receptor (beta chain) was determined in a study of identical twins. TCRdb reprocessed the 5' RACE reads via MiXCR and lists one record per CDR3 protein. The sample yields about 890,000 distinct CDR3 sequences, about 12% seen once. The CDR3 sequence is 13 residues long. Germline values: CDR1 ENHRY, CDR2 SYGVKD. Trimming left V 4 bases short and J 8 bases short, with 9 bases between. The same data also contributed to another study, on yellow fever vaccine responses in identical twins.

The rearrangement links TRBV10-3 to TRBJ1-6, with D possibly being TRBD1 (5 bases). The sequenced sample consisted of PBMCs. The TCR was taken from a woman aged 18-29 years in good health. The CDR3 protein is CAISGSGDSPLHF. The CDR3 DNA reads TGTGCCATCAGTGGATCGGGGGATTCACCCCTCCACTTT.